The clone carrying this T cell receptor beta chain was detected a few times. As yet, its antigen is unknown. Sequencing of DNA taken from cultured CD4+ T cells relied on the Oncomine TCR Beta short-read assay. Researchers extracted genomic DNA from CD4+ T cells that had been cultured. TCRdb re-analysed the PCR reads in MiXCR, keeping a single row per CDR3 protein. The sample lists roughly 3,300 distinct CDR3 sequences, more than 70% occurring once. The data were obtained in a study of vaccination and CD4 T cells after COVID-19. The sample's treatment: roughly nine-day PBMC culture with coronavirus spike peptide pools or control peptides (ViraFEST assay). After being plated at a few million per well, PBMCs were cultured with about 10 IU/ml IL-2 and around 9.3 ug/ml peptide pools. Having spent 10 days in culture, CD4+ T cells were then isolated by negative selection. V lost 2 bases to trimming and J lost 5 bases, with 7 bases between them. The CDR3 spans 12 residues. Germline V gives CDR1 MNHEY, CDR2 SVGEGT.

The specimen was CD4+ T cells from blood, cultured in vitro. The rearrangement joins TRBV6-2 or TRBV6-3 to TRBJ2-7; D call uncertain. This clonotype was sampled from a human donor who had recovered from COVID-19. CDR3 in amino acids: CASSYIRNEQYF. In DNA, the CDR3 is TGTGCCAGCAGTTACATTAGAAACGAGCAGTACTTC.